The 22 T cell receptor beta chains given below trace back to one sample, sequenced in a study of blood T cells in healthy people across ages. Sample-barcoded 5' priming and a J-beta primer mix drove a second PCR of about 7 to 11 cycles. TCRdb reprocessed the 5' RACE reads with MiXCR, giving one entry per CDR3 protein. The data hold around 1,800,000 distinct CDR3 sequences, with around 40% observed a single time. Sequenced sample: blood. These receptors were obtained from a human donor in good health.

Only a few counts were recorded for this clonotype. The rearrangement joins TRBV9 to TRBJ1-4; TRBD1 matches at 7 bases. With V trimmed by 3 bases and J by 8 bases, 7 bases remained unmatched. The CDR3 has 14 residues. Germline V gene sequence: CDR1 SGDLS, CDR2 YYNGEE. CDR3 sequence reads: CASSAWGQFEKLFF. The CDR3 bases are TGTGCCAGCAGCGCCTGGGGACAGTTCGAAAAACTGTTTTTT.

This clonotype has only a few counts. The chain combines TRBV7-2 with TRBJ1-4; D not resolved. The CDR3 loop spans 15 amino acids. Germline-derived CDR1 and CDR2 are SGHTA and FQGNSA. Trimming removed 1 base from V and 0 bases from J, with 6 bases in between. CDR3 nucleotide sequence: TGTGCCAGCAGCTTAGATCCATCAACTAATGAAAAACTGTTTTTT. The encoded protein is CASSLDPSTNEKLFF.

There are a few counts of this clonotype. The CDR3 DNA reads TGTGCCAGCAGTGAACATTACGGGGGGGCGCTGGAGACCCAGTACTTC. Amino acid sequence: CASSEHYGGALETQYF. The chain couples TRBV6-1 to TRBJ2-5, with TRBD2 matching 8 bases. Germline values: CDR1 MNHNS, CDR2 SASEGT. This CDR3 has 16 amino acids. V trimming: 2 bases; J trimming: 5 bases; junction bases outside the gene matches: 10.

This clonotype was recorded a few times. CDR3 in amino acids: CATSRDLSTNEKLFF. DNA of the CDR3: TGTGCCACCAGCAGAGATCTGTCAACTAATGAAAAACTGTTTTTT. The chain employs TRBV15 and TRBJ1-4, with D uncertain. The V and J ends lost 0 bases and 0 bases respectively, with 5 bases between them. Germline-derived CDR1 and CDR2 are LNHNV and YYDKDF (reference sequence). This CDR3 is 15 amino acids long.

The table lists this clonotype with a count of one. The chain employs TRBV7-8 and TRBJ1-5, with 10 positions matching TRBD1. V gave up 5 bases and J gave up 2 bases; unmatched junction bases: 6. The CDR3 is 16 amino acids. CDR1 SGHVS and CDR2 FQNEAQ come from the germline V gene. The CDR3 DNA is TGTGCCAGCAGCACTCGACAGGGGGCGGGCAATCAGCCCCAGCATTTT. Its translation: CASSTRQGAGNQPQHF.

A single count supports this clonotype. The V call is TRBV7-8, the J call TRBJ2-5; 9 nucleotides match TRBD1. The J call may be incorrect, as the DNA end agrees better with TRBJ2-7. This CDR3 region has 15 residues. CDR1 is SGHVS, CDR2 FQNEAQ, per germline. The CDR3 DNA is TGTGCCAGCAGCTCCCGGGACAGGGAGAGCGACGAGCAGTACTTC. Its translation: CASSSRDRESDEQYF.

The rearrangement uses TRBV29-1 and TRBJ2-1; D unclear. The CDR3 loop spans 12 amino acids. Trimming took off 5 bases at V and 5 bases at J, with 10 bases between the two ends. Per the germline V gene, CDR1 is SQVTM and CDR2 is ANQGSEA. Written as DNA, the CDR3 is TGCAGCGTTAGAAGGCCGCACAATGAGCAGTTCTTC. Its protein is CSVRRPHNEQFF.

V and J are TRBV6-2 or TRBV6-3 and TRBJ1-1; D is unresolved. This CDR3 is built from 12 residues. Germline V lookup: CDR1 MNHEY, CDR2 SVGEGT. The V gene lost 7 bases and the J gene lost 5 bases, with 11 bases spanning the gap. CDR3 DNA: TGTGCCAGCAAAGGATCGGTGACTGAAGCTTTCTTT. Translation: CASKGSVTEAFF.

The chain uses TRBV6-5 and TRBJ1-1, with a tentative D call TRBD1 (5 bases). CDR3 length equals 18 residues. With 2 bases removed from V and 1 base from J, the gap between germline ends came to 20 bases. Germline V lookup: CDR1 MNHEY, CDR2 SVGAGI. Here the CDR3 DNA reads TGTGCCAGCAGTTACCCTTCCGCGACCGGGGGGTCGAACACTGAAGCTTTCTTT. This encodes CASSYPSATGGSNTEAFF.

The chain links TRBV13 to TRBJ2-1, with 7 bases lining up with TRBD1. There are 15 residues in the CDR3. The V segment lost 7 bases and the J segment 5 bases; nucleotides outside the gene matches: 11. CDR1 and CDR2 (germline): PRHDT, FYEKMQ (reference sequence). The CDR3 sequence: CASTKGDSPHNEQFF. For the CDR3, the DNA is TGTGCCAGCACTAAAGGGGACAGCCCCCACAATGAGCAGTTCTTC.

The chain recombines TRBV4-3 with TRBJ2-3; D gene unclear. Trimming took 4 bases from V and 3 from J, leaving 17 bases between them. Germline V lookup: CDR1 LGHNA, CDR2 YSLEER. The CDR3 extends over 16 amino acids. The CDR3 here is CASSPYYVVHTDTQYF. In DNA form, the CDR3 reads TGCGCCAGCAGCCCCTACTATGTAGTACATACAGATACGCAGTATTTT.

The chain is built from TRBV12-3 or TRBV12-4 and TRBJ2-2; 9 nucleotides align to TRBD1. The CDR3 has 22 amino acids. V lost 1 base to trimming and J lost 1 base; unmatched junction nucleotides: 19. CDR3 coding DNA: TGTGCCAGCAGTTTAGAATGGGGACAGGGATTTCCGCATATCCTGAACACCGGGGAGCTGTTTTTT. Residues: CASSLEWGQGFPHILNTGELFF.

The table lists this clonotype with a few counts. V usage is TRBV7-2 and J usage is TRBJ2-7; no clear D gene. This CDR3 is built from 15 residues. The germline CDR1 and CDR2 sequences are SGHTA and FQGNSA. V was shortened by 5 bases and J by 0 bases, with 14 bases between the two germline ends. This CDR3 is CASSPNGGLSYEQYF. The CDR3 DNA follows: TGTGCCAGCAGCCCAAACGGTGGGCTCTCCTACGAGCAGTACTTC.

This clonotype was picked up many times. Germline is not matched at one junction end, which may reflect a read error. This chain connects TRBV7-2 to TRBJ2-5; 10 nucleotides agree with TRBD1. The CDR3 totals 15 residues. The germline CDR1 and CDR2 sequences are SGHTA and FQGNSA. The CDR3 spells CASSLGGQGQETQYF. The CDR3 DNA sequence: TGCGCCAGCAGCCTCGGGGGACAGGGGCAAGAGACCCAGTACTTC.

The chain has TRBV9 and TRBJ2-3; 8 nucleotides line up with TRBD2. The CDR3 covers 16 residues. The V gene's germline CDR1 is SGDLS and CDR2 YYNGEE. The J segment lost 6 bases and the V segment lost 0 bases, leaving 9 bases of the junction unmatched. Written as DNA, the CDR3 is TGTGCCAGCAGCGTAGAACTAGCGGCCCTCTCCGATACGCAGTATTTT. Translating gives CASSVELAALSDTQYF.

The chain uses TRBV6-2 or TRBV6-3 and TRBJ1-1; D possibly corresponds to TRBD1 (6 bases). The CDR3 loop spans 15 amino acids. Trimming shortened V by 0 bases and J by 5 bases, and 13 bases separated the two germline ends. Looked up from germline, CDR1 is MNHEY and CDR2 is SVGEGT. This chain's CDR3 is CASSYSRGVGTEAFF. The CDR3 nucleotides are TGTGCCAGCAGTTACTCCAGGGGCGTTGGGACTGAAGCTTTCTTT.

The chain is built from TRBV7-3 and TRBJ2-3; possible D gene TRBD2, 6 bases. Germline CDR1 reads SGHTA; CDR2 reads FQGTGA. Trimming stripped 5 bases from V and 6 bases from J, with 18 bases between. This CDR3 has 15 residues. The CDR3 DNA follows: TGTGCCAGCAGCCCTACTTTAGGCGGGATTGATACGCAGTATTTT. This codes for CASSPTLGGIDTQYF.

This clonotype was recorded at least ten times. The chain combines TRBV15 with TRBJ2-3; TRBD2 matches at 10 bases. Germline V gene sequence: CDR1 LNHNV, CDR2 YYDKDF (reference sequence). Trimming at V came to 1 base and at J to 3 bases, leaving 7 bases not matched to a gene. The CDR3 runs 17 residues. CDR3 sequence reads: CATSRGELAGRTDTQYF. In nucleotides, the CDR3 is TGTGCCACCAGCAGAGGTGAACTAGCGGGAAGGACAGATACGCAGTATTTT.

This chain links TRBV6-5 with TRBJ1-2; the D is unclear. Between the trimmed V and J ends, which lost 4 bases and 1 base, there was a span of 16 bases. CDR3 length: 16 residues. Germline V gene sequence: CDR1 MNHEY, CDR2 SVGAGI. The CDR3 region has the DNA TGTGCCAGCAGTTTTGAGCAGGTCCCTCATAACTATGGCTACACCTTC. This sequence encodes CASSFEQVPHNYGYTF.

The chain joins TRBV27 to TRBJ2-5, with a weak D call TRBD1 (5 bases). Germline CDR1 is MNHEY and CDR2 is SMNVEV (reference sequence). The germline V and J ends were trimmed by 4 bases and 9 bases, with 15 bases remaining between them. CDR3 size: 13 residues. The CDR3 bases are TGTGCCAGCAGTTCCTCCTACAGGTCGGCCCAGTACTTC. Translated: CASSSSYRSAQYF.

This clonotype was seen at least ten times. V gene TRBV29-1 combines with J gene TRBJ1-1, with 11 bases identical to TRBD1. CDR1 and CDR2 from the germline V gene are SQVTM and ANQGSEA. The CDR3 length is 12 residues. With 7 bases clipped from V and 4 bases from J, the junction kept 2 bases outside the gene matches. The CDR3 is CSAGTGGTEAFF. The CDR3 DNA follows: TGCAGCGCCGGGACAGGGGGCACTGAAGCTTTCTTT.

The chain links TRBV20-1 to TRBJ1-4; the match to TRBD1 covers 8 bases. CDR1 DFQATT and CDR2 SNEGSKA come from the germline V gene (reference sequence). The CDR3 spans 13 residues. The V and J ends lost 6 bases and 8 bases, in that order; junction bases with no gene match: 8. CDR3 in DNA: TGCAGTGCCGGGCAGGGGGCTATCGAAAAACTGTTTTTT. This gives the protein CSAGQGAIEKLFF.